This T cell receptor beta chain was documented in a study of vaccination and CD4 T cells after COVID-19. Turning to the study itself: Cells were stimulated with overlapping spike peptides from SARS-CoV-2, HCoV-NL63, HCoV-OC43 and HCoV-229E.

An Oncomine TCR Beta short-read assay was used to sequence the DNA from cultured CD4+ T cells. Each CDR3 protein is one row after TCRdb ran MiXCR on the PCR reads. The repertoire includes under 25,000 distinct CDR3 sequences, 65% to 80% of them detected once, and 17% sits in the top ten. As to this clonotype: Its specificity is unknown.

Treatment: roughly 10-day PBMC culture with coronavirus spike peptide pools or control peptides (ViraFEST assay). V shed 2 bases and J shed 7 bases, with 17 bases lying between them. This CDR3 has 16 residues. This TCR derives from a human donor who received a COVID-19 vaccine. Sequenced material: CD4+ T cells from blood, cultured in vitro, taken after SARS-CoV-2 vaccination. This chain connects TRBV12-3 or TRBV12-4 to TRBJ2-2, with D perhaps matching TRBD2 (5 bases). The CDR3 loop is CASSLKSLASFGELFF. The CDR3 coding sequence is TGTGCCAGCAGTTTAAAATCCCTAGCCTCGTTCGGGGAGCTGTTTTTT.